The 8 T cell receptor beta chains in this list originate from one sample, sequenced in a study of blood T cell repertoires in COVID-19. Assay: immunoSEQ multiplex PCR; the TCRdb copy retains only in-frame clones and omits some. The repertoire includes approximately 120,000 clones, roughly 90% of them detected once, and around 1.9% sits in the top ten. Sequenced sample: peripheral blood. Receptors originate from a man between 45 and 60 years old with COVID-19, enrolled during active disease.

This chain links TRBV20-1 with TRBJ2-7; D remains unclear. The CDR3 extends over 11 amino acids. The germline V gene encodes CDR1 DFQATT and CDR2 SNEGSKA (reference sequence). V lost 5 bases, J lost 3 bases, and 8 bases lay in between. The CDR3 sequence: CSAELLYEQYV. The CDR3 DNA sequence: TGCAGTGCTGAACTTCTCTACGAGCAGTACGTC.

V gene TRBV28 combines with J gene TRBJ2-1; TRBD1 matches at 8 bases. The CDR3 runs 15 residues. J was trimmed by 5 bases and V by 5 bases; bases with no gene match: 8. Germline V gives CDR1 MDHEN, CDR2 SYDVKM. The CDR3 reads CASSKPGQENNEQFF. The DNA for the CDR3 is TGTGCCAGCAGTAAACCGGGACAGGAAAACAATGAGCAGTTCTTC.

The chain uses TRBV6-5 and TRBJ2-3, with D possibly matching TRBD1 (6 bases). Germline CDR1 MNHEY, CDR2 SVGAGI. Trimming took 6 bases from V and 0 from J, leaving 10 bases between them. The CDR3 loop spans 14 amino acids. This CDR3 reads CASRDSRSTDTQYF. In DNA form, the CDR3 reads TGTGCCAGCAGGGACAGCCGTAGCACAGATACGCAGTATTTT.

This chain joins TRBV29-1 and TRBJ2-7, with TRBD2 as a possible D gene (5 bases). The V gene lost 5 bases and the J gene lost 1 base, with 15 bases spanning the gap. The CDR3 sequence is 14 residues long. Germline CDR1 reads SQVTM; CDR2 reads ANQGSEA. CDR3 region: CSVRSTRSSYEQYF. The CDR3 bases are TGCAGCGTTCGATCCACTAGATCGTCCTACGAGCAGTACTTC.

J is TRBJ1-1 and V is TRBV6-5, with 7 bases fitting TRBD1. This CDR3 comprises 13 residues. With V trimmed by 6 bases and J by 3 bases, 4 bases remained unmatched. Per the germline V gene, CDR1 is MNHEY and CDR2 is SVGAGI. Here the CDR3 DNA reads TGTGCCAGCAGCCGGCAGGGGGACACTGAAGCTTTCTTT. It codes for CASSRQGDTEAFF.

CDR3 sequence reads: CASSSLDSSTDTQYF. As DNA, the CDR3 is TGTGCCAGCAGCTCACTAGACTCTAGCACAGATACGCAGTATTTT. This rearrangement joins TRBV19 to TRBJ2-3; a weak D match, TRBD2 (5 bases). V was clipped by 9 bases and J by 0 bases, with 16 bases between them. Germline V gene data show CDR1 as LNHDA and CDR2 as SQIVND (reference sequence). The CDR3 extends over 15 amino acids.

This chain connects TRBV30 to TRBJ1-5; tentative D call: TRBD1 (5 bases). The CDR3 sequence is 14 residues long. The germline V gene has CDR1 GTSNPN and CDR2 SVGIG (reference sequence). V lost 1 base to trimming and J lost 3 bases, with 10 bases between them. The CDR3 DNA sequence: TGTGCCTGGAGTGCAGGGTTTGACAATCAGCCCCAGCATTTT. As protein: CAWSAGFDNQPQHF.

V and J are TRBV24-1 and TRBJ2-7; D uncertain. V gave up 3 bases and J gave up 3 bases, with 8 bases separating them. CDR1 and CDR2 from the germline V gene are KGHDR and SFDVKD. This CDR3 is built from 13 residues. CDR3 nucleotides: TGTGCCACCAGTGATCCAGACAACTACGAGCAGTACTTC. Protein: CATSDPDNYEQYF.